This TCR beta chain was observed in a study of blood T cell repertoires in COVID-19. Per the authors' pipeline: Amplification of reference gene primers was used by the study to estimate nucleated cell counts. Data came from immunoSEQ multiplex PCR; TCRdb stores just in-frame clones and leaves some out. The DNA gave D and trimming, while V, J and clone size come from that table. The profile covers roughly 300,000 clones, with 85% to 90% appearing a single time and over 9.5% taken by the ten largest. There are a few counts of this clone. V shed 5 bases and J shed 0 bases, with 14 bases lying between them. The CDR3 runs to 15 residues. Germline CDR1 SEHNR, CDR2 FQNEAQ (reference sequence).

The material sequenced was peripheral blood. The receptor was isolated from a woman aged 30 to 39 with COVID-19, enrolled during active disease. The J gene is TRBJ2-7, the V gene TRBV7-9, with D possibly TRBD1 on 6 matching bases. Here the CDR3 DNA reads TGTGCCAGCAGCGATACAGGGTCCCTCTCCTACGAGCAGTACTTC. This gives the protein CASSDTGSLSYEQYF.